One and the same sample provided the 14 T cell receptor beta chains below, sequenced in a study of blood T cell repertoires in COVID-19. The table came from immunoSEQ multiplex PCR; TCRdb's copy has only in-frame clones and leaves some out. This table has some 200,000 clones, almost 85% appearing once. Sequenced material: peripheral blood. These receptors were taken from a woman aged 70-85 years with COVID-19, enrolled during active disease.

The chain employs TRBV7-9 and TRBJ1-6, with a possible D match to TRBD1 (5 bases). Germline values: CDR1 SEHNR, CDR2 FQNEAQ (reference sequence). This CDR3 is built from 15 residues. Trimming pared 5 bases from V and 5 bases from J, leaving 13 bases between. CDR3 sequence (DNA): TGTGCCAGCAGCCCCCGCGGGGGGGATAATTCACCCCTCCACTTT. Its translation: CASSPRGGDNSPLHF.

To note about this clone: Other DNA sequences in the same sample also yield this CDR3. The chain recombines TRBV6-5 with TRBJ1-2; no clear D gene. The germline V gene has CDR1 MNHEY and CDR2 SVGAGI. V shed 0 bases and J shed 4 bases, with 9 bases lying between them. CDR3 length equals 14 residues. This CDR3 is CASSYSRGSYGYTF. CDR3 nucleotide sequence: TGTGCCAGCAGTTACTCGCGGGGTAGCTATGGCTACACCTTC.

This clone was counted only a few times. The chain couples TRBV6-1 to TRBJ1-2; TRBD1 matches at 7 bases. CDR1 is MNHNS, CDR2 SASEGT, per germline. Trimming cost V 0 bases and J 4 bases; bases outside gene matches: 5. The CDR3 sequence is 15 residues long. The CDR3 is CASSEAPGQSYGYTF. CDR3 DNA sequence: TGTGCCAGCAGTGAAGCTCCGGGACAGTCCTATGGCTACACCTTC.

The chain uses TRBV5-4 and TRBJ1-3, with unresolved D. The CDR3 loop spans 13 amino acids. Germline CDR1 reads SGHNT; CDR2 reads YYREEE (reference sequence). Deletions cut 2 bases from V and 0 bases from J, with 3 bases between. The CDR3 nucleotides are TGTGCCAGCAGCTTTTACTCTGGAAACACCATATATTTT. Amino acids: CASSFYSGNTIYF.

The V and J genes are TRBV10-3 and TRBJ2-6, with 9 bases lining up with TRBD2. V gave up 2 bases and J gave up 0 bases; unmatched junction bases: 5. CDR3 size: 18 residues. The germline gives CDR1 ENHRY, CDR2 SYGVKD. The CDR3 loop reads CAISEGSGGRSGANVLTF. The CDR3 region has the DNA TGTGCCATCAGTGAGGGTAGCGGGGGCCGCTCTGGGGCCAACGTCCTGACTTTC.

V gene TRBV19 combines with J gene TRBJ1-5; D is ambiguous. Germline V gene lookup returns CDR1 LNHDA and CDR2 SQIVND (reference sequence). Trimming cost V 3 bases and J 2 bases, with 11 bases left between them. This CDR3 region has 15 residues. The CDR3 loop is CASSISERRNQPQHF. CDR3 nucleotides: TGTGCCAGTAGTATTTCGGAGCGGCGCAATCAGCCCCAGCATTTT.

This clone was detected only once. The chain has TRBV6-5 and TRBJ2-2; tentative D call: TRBD1 (5 bases). Trimming pared 5 bases from V and 4 bases from J, leaving 11 bases between. The CDR3 extends over 14 amino acids. Per germline, CDR1 MNHEY and CDR2 SVGAGI. This chain's CDR3 is CASSKGQPTGELFF. The CDR3 nucleotides read TGTGCCAGCAGTAAGGGGCAACCCACCGGGGAGCTGTTTTTT.

In its sample, this clone was seen once. This rearrangement joins TRBV6-5 to TRBJ1-1; D might be TRBD1 (5 bases). The CDR3 length is 14 residues. CDR1 and CDR2 from the germline V gene are MNHEY and SVGAGI. The ends were cut back, 6 bases at V and 3 bases at J, with 14 bases in the middle. The CDR3 DNA follows: TGTGCCAGCAGCCTCCCCTCGGGGGACACTGAAGCTTTCTTT. This sequence encodes CASSLPSGDTEAFF.

V gene TRBV12-5 combines with J gene TRBJ2-7; no clear D gene. Germline loops: CDR1 LGHNT, CDR2 FRNRAP. The CDR3 length is 10 residues. V lost 3 bases to trimming and J lost 6 bases, with 3 bases between them. The chain's CDR3 is CASGFGEQYF. The CDR3 coding sequence is TGTGCTAGTGGTTTCGGCGAGCAGTACTTC. The full variable domain, its missing parts supplied by reference TRBV12-5 and TRBJ2-7, is DARVTQTPRHKVTEMGQEVTMRCQPILGHNTVFWYRQTMMQGLELLAYFRNRAPLDDSGMPKDRFSAEMPDATLATLKIQPSEPRDSAVYFCASGFGEQYFGPGTRLTVT.

V and J are TRBV27 and TRBJ2-6, with D perhaps TRBD1 (6 bases). V was trimmed by 5 bases and J by 4 bases, leaving 12 bases between them. Germline V gene lookup returns CDR1 MNHEY and CDR2 SMNVEV (reference sequence). This CDR3 is 15 amino acids long. The CDR3 here is CASSARGSGANVLTF. For the CDR3, the DNA is TGTGCCAGCAGTGCCAGGGGTTCCGGGGCCAACGTCCTGACTTTC.

The J gene is TRBJ2-2, the V gene TRBV11-2, with 7 bases lining up with TRBD2. CDR3 length: 13 residues. CDR1 is SGHAT and CDR2 is FQNNGV in the germline V gene. Unmatched junction bases numbered 3, after V lost 5 bases and J lost 6 bases. The chain's CDR3 is CASSRAGAGELFF. CDR3 nucleotides: TGTGCCAGCAGCCGTGCGGGGGCCGGGGAGCTGTTTTTT.

V is TRBV5-1 and J is TRBJ2-7; maybe TRBD1 (5 bases). Per the germline V gene, CDR1 is SGHRS and CDR2 is YFSETQ. This CDR3 is built from 11 residues. Trimming took 6 bases from V and 6 from J, leaving 10 bases between them. CDR3 coding DNA: TGCGCCAGCAATGGGGCCGGCGAGCAGTACTTC. Translation: CASNGAGEQYF.

This clone has more than one count but fewer than ten. The CDR3 DNA follows: TGTGCCAGTAGTACAAGAACTGGCTCTGGAAACACCATATATTTT. It codes for CASSTRTGSGNTIYF. The rearrangement joins TRBV19 to TRBJ1-3; D remains ambiguous. Per germline, CDR1 LNHDA and CDR2 SQIVND (reference sequence). The CDR3 spans 15 residues. Trimming took off 4 bases at V and 0 bases at J, with 10 bases between the two ends.

This clone has just a few counts. The CDR3 DNA is TGTGCCAGCACCTCGACAGGGACTTACTATGGCTACACCTTC. Its translation: CASTSTGTYYGYTF. V gene TRBV7-9 combines with J gene TRBJ1-2; 7 bases map to TRBD1. Germline V gives CDR1 SEHNR, CDR2 FQNEAQ (reference sequence). J lost 3 bases, V lost 7 bases, and 8 bases had no gene match. This CDR3 is built from 14 residues.